This TCR beta chain was profiled in a study of blood T cell dynamics during melanoma immunotherapy. TCRdb's table, derived via immunoSEQ multiplex PCR, lists solely in-frame clones and lacks some. The repertoire holds about 7,300 clones, with roughly 86% as singletons. The time point is: week 3, after first cycle of checkpoint inhibitor. The germline V and J ends were trimmed by 7 bases and 4 bases, with 19 bases remaining between them. This CDR3 is built from 15 residues. The V gene's germline CDR1 is SNHLY and CDR2 FYNNEI. This chain links TRBV2 with TRBJ1-2; TRBD1 is a possible D gene (5 bases). The sample in question was blood, obtained from a patient treated with checkpoint blockade. The sequence was collected from a human donor with melanoma. The CDR3 nucleotides read TGTGCCAGCATAGACTCTGGTGCCAGGGCCTATGGCTACACCTTC. Translating it yields CASIDSGARAYGYTF. Full variable domain (outside the CDR3, taken from reference TRBV2 and TRBJ1-2): EPEVTQTPSHQVTQMGQEVILRCVPISNHLYFYWYRQILGQKVEFLVSFYNNEISEKSEIFDDQFSVERPDGSNFTLKIRSTKLEDSAMYFCASIDSGARAYGYTFGSGTRLTVV.